This T cell receptor (beta chain) was obtained from a study of T cell clusters in autoimmune cytopenias. Tens of thousands of genome equivalents of blood DNA were amplified for TRB. TRB was amplified by touch-down multiplex PCR, primer pools A and B combined. TCRdb re-called the multiplex PCR reads and catalogs CDR3 proteins one per entry, DNA excluded. The sample has a few thousand distinct CDR3 sequences. The CDR3 spans 17 residues. From germline, CDR1 is LNHDA and CDR2 SQIVND (reference sequence). These same records also appear under a second study, on T cell repertoires in aging, cancer and after chemotherapy.

Sequencing was carried out using peripheral blood. This clonotype originated in a human donor with an autoimmune cytopenia or autoimmune hepatitis (not recorded which). The chain joins TRBV19 to TRBJ1-3; TCRdb calls TRBD1, which cannot be checked without DNA. The CDR3 sequence: CASSISRGPRSGNTIYF.